This T cell receptor (beta chain) was observed in a study of blood T cell repertoires in COVID-19. The wider study: Some COVID-19 samples were acute and others convalescent; all came from the United States, Italy and Spain. T cells, B-cell-depleted T cells, or PBMCs supplied cDNA or gDNA.

Libraries were prepared by immunoSEQ multiplex PCR; TCRdb keeps only in-frame clonotypes and omits some of them. The sample has about 97,000 clones, around four fifths seen once. The CDR3 has 12 residues. CDR1 is ENHRY and CDR2 is SYGVKD in the germline V gene. V lost 6 bases, J lost 3 bases, and 8 bases lay in between. The chain joins TRBV10-3 to TRBJ1-1, with D hard to call. The receptor comes from an older man with acute or convalescent COVID-19. The specimen was peripheral blood. This CDR3 is CAIRLSDTEAFF. The CDR3 DNA reads as TGTGCCATCAGACTATCGGACACTGAAGCTTTCTTT.